This T cell receptor (beta chain) was obtained from a study of siplizumab effects on memory and regulatory T cells. Using immunoSEQ multiplex PCR, the repertoire was profiled, and TCRdb retains in-frame clones only, with some absent. The repertoire consists of 95,000 to 110,000 clones, with 93% occurring once and the leading ten covering roughly 0.62%. CDR1 and CDR2 (germline): SGHDN, FVKESK. Trimming pared 2 bases from V and 1 base from J, leaving 14 bases between. The CDR3 is 16 residues long. Notes on this clone: Its antigen is unknown.

Study conclusions and caveats: Mean Treg-derived proportions of mappable alloreactive CD4+ clones were around 70% for siplizumab and roughly 27% for controls. Naive T cells apparently outstripped memory cells in diversity and seemed major alloresponse contributors.

The sequenced sample was Tregs sorted from blood. The rearrangement links TRBV14 to TRBJ2-5, with a weak D call TRBD1 (6 bases). This TCR was recovered from a human donor in good health. CDR3 sequence reads: CASSQLGATVQETQYF. DNA for the CDR3: TGTGCCAGCAGCCAATTGGGGGCGACAGTCCAAGAGACCCAGTACTTC. Combining the CDR3 with reference TRBV14 and TRBJ2-5 gives the whole variable domain EAGVTQFPSHSVIEKGQTVTLRCDPISGHDNLYWYRRVMGKEIKFLLHFVKESKQDESGMPNNRFLAERTGGTYSTLKVQPAELEDSGVYFCASSQLGATVQETQYFGPGTRLLVL.